What follows are 10 T cell receptor beta chains derived from one specimen sequenced in a study of T cell repertoires in cytomegalovirus infection (dated by TCRdb to the late 2010s). These receptors are not linked to any known antigen. Interpreted using the paper, the treatment or condition label stands for: in vitro stimulation with specific CMV peptide epitopes to enrich CMV-specific T cells. Instrument used: Illumina HiSeq 1500. Clones were called with MiXCR by TCRdb after fastp trimmed the public reads at Q25, and only in-frame beta chains were retained. Merged by CDR3 protein, the rows form single entries marked with the most common genes and DNA. The sample data list around 900,000 distinct CDR3 sequences, and roughly a third of these were observed just once. In total, the top ten clones hold around an eighth of the sample. Here the sequenced sample was cultured CD8+ T cells from PBMCs, taken from culture after CMV antigen stimulation. These receptor sequences come from a human donor in good health (CMV status not recorded). Some clones in this sample may be carry-over from other donors' samples.

This clonotype was recorded many times. V is TRBV7-6 and J is TRBJ1-1; D is ambiguous. Germline V lookup: CDR1 SGHVS, CDR2 FNYEAQ. V was cut by 5 bases and J by 8 bases, with 12 bases left in between. This CDR3 is 12 amino acids long. The CDR3 bases are TGTGCCAGCAGCCCCATAACCCCCGAAGCTTTCTTT. Its protein is CASSPITPEAFF. Using reference TRBV7-6 and TRBJ1-1 for the parts outside the CDR3, the full variable domain is GAGVSQSPRYKVTKRGQDVALRCDPISGHVSLYWYRQALGQGPEFLTYFNYEAQQDKSGLPNDRFSAERPEGSISTLTIQRTEQRDSAMYRCASSPITPEAFFGQGTRLTVV.

This clonotype was recorded many times. The chain uses TRBV6-2 or TRBV6-3 and TRBJ1-1, with 10 bases aligning to TRBD1. Looked up from germline, CDR1 is MNHEY and CDR2 is SVGEGT. V trimming: 2 bases; J trimming: 4 bases; junction bases outside the gene matches: 4. CDR3 length: 15 amino acids. CDR3 protein: CASSYPGTGATEAFF. The CDR3 nucleotides are TGTGCCAGCAGTTACCCCGGGACAGGGGCCACTGAAGCTTTCTTT.

The chain employs TRBV4-1 and TRBJ2-3; 11 bases align to TRBD2. CDR3 length equals 17 residues. J gave up 3 bases and V 0 bases, and 5 bases lay outside the gene matches. Germline assignment: CDR1 MGHRA and CDR2 YSYEKL. CDR3 sequence: CASSQESLAGGTDTQYF. The CDR3 nucleotides read TGCGCCAGCAGCCAAGAATCGCTAGCGGGGGGAACAGATACGCAGTATTTT.

This clonotype was detected only a few times. In nucleotides, the CDR3 is TGTGCCAGCAGCGATCTGGACAGGGCCTACGAGCAGTACGTC. This gives the protein CASSDLDRAYEQYV. The rearrangement links TRBV5-4 to TRBJ2-7; 8 bases are a match to TRBD1. The CDR3 consists of 14 residues. V was pared by 4 bases and J by 2 bases, with 5 bases of the junction left unmatched. Germline V gene data show CDR1 as SGHNT and CDR2 as YYREEE (reference sequence).

The V call is TRBV12-3 or TRBV12-4, the J call TRBJ2-5; D is perhaps TRBD1 (5 bases). This CDR3 region has 15 residues. Trimming removed 5 bases at V and 5 bases at J, with 18 bases between. The CDR3 region is CASSLQGRRSETQYF. The DNA for the CDR3 is TGTGCCAGCAGTCTTCAGGGTAGGCGGTCGGAGACCCAGTACTTC.

This clonotype was observed a handful of times. The chain employs TRBV11-1 and TRBJ2-1; D is ambiguous. The germline V and J ends were trimmed by 1 base and 0 bases, with 10 bases remaining between them. The CDR3 is 16 amino acids. CDR1 SGHAT and CDR2 FQDESV come from the germline V gene (reference sequence). The CDR3 nucleotides are TGTGCCAGCAGCTTAGTAGGAGTAAGCTCCTACAATGAGCAGTTCTTC. It specifies CASSLVGVSSYNEQFF.

In this sample, this clonotype turned up many times. The rearrangement links TRBV4-1 to TRBJ2-2, with no clear D. The CDR3 has 15 amino acids. V was shortened by 3 bases and J by 0 bases, with 8 bases between the two germline ends. Germline V gives CDR1 MGHRA, CDR2 YSYEKL. CDR3 residues: CASSHPGPNTGELFF. CDR3 nucleotide sequence: TGCGCCAGCAGCCATCCGGGTCCGAACACCGGGGAGCTGTTTTTT.

The chain carries TRBV25-1 and TRBJ2-2, with D perhaps being TRBD1 or TRBD2 (5 bases each). The CDR3 is made up of 16 amino acids. Trimming stripped 2 bases from V and 0 bases from J, with 10 bases between. CDR1 is MGHDK, CDR2 SYGVNS, per germline. CDR3 sequence reads: CASSESVGPNTGELFF. CDR3 coding DNA: TGTGCCAGCAGTGAAAGTGTGGGACCGAACACCGGGGAGCTGTTTTTT.

This clonotype was seen ten or more times. This rearrangement joins TRBV7-8 to TRBJ2-1; no firm D call. V gave up 2 bases and J gave up 4 bases, with 12 bases separating them. This CDR3 has 15 residues. Germline-derived CDR1 and CDR2 are SGHVS and FQNEAQ. The CDR3 sequence is CASSLPGRVYNEQFF. DNA for the CDR3: TGTGCCAGCAGCTTACCTGGACGTGTTTACAATGAGCAGTTCTTC.

The J gene is TRBJ1-2, the V gene TRBV6-2 or TRBV6-3; D possibly corresponds to TRBD1 (6 bases). Trimming shortened V by 0 bases and J by 1 base, and 9 bases separated the two germline ends. Germline V lookup: CDR1 MNHEY, CDR2 SVGEGT. There are 15 residues in the CDR3. Here the CDR3 reads CASSYSDSDNYGYTF. The DNA of the CDR3 is TGTGCCAGCAGTTACTCGGACAGCGATAACTATGGCTACACCTTC.